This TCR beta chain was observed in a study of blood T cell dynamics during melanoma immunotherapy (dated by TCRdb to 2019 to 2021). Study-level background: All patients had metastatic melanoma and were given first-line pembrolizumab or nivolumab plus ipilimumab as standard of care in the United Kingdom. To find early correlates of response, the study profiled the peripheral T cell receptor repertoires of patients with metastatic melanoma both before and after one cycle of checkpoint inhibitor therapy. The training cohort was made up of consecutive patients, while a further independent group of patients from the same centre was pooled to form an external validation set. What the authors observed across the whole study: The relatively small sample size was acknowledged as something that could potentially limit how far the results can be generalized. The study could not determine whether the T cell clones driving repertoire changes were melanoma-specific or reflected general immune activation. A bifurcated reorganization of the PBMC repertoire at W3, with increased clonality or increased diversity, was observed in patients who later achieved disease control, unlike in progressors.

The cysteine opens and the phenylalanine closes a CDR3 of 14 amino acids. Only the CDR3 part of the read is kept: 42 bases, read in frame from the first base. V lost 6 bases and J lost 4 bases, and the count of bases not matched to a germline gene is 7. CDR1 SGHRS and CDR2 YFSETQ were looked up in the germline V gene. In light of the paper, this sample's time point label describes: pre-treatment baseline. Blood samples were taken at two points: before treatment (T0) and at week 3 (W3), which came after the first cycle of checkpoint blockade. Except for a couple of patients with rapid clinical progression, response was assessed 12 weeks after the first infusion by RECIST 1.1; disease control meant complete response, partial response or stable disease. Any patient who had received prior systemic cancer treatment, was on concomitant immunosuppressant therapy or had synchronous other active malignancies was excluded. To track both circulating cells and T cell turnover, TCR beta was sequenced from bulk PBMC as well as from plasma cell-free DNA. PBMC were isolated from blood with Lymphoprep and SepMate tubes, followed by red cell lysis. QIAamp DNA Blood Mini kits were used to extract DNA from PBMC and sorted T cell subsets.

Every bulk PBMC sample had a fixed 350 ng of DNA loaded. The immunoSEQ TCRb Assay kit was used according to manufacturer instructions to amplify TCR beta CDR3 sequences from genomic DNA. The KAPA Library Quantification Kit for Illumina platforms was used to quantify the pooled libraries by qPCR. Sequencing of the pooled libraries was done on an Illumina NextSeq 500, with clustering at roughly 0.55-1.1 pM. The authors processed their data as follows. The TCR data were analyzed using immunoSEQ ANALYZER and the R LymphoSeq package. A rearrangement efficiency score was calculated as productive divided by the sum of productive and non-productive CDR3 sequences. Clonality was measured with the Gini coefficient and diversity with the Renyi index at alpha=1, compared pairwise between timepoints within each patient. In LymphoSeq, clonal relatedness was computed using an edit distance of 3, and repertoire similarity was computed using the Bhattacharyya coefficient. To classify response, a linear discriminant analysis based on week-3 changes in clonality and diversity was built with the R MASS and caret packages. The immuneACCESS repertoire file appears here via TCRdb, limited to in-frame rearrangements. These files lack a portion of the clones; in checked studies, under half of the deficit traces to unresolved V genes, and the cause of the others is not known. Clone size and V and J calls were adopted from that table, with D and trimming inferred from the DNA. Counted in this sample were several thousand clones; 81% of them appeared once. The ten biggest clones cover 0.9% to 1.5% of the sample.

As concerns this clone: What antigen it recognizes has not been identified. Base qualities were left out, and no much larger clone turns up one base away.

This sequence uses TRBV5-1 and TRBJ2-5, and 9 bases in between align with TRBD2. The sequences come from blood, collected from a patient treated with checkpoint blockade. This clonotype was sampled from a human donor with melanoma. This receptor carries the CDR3 CASTSGRPPETQYF. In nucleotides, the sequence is TGCGCCAGCACCAGCGGGAGGCCGCCAGAGACCCAGTACTTC.